This T cell receptor beta chain was observed in a study of blood T cell repertoires in COVID-19. Study in general: Material from acute and convalescent COVID-19 was sourced from the United States, Italy and Spain.

This clone was recorded a few times. Germline V CDR1 and CDR2: SGHVS, FQNEAQ. This CDR3 spans 13 amino acids. With 1 base removed from V and 4 bases from J, the gap between germline ends came to 8 bases. Per the study methods: Amplification with reference gene primers provided the estimates of nucleated cell counts. Profiled with immunoSEQ multiplex PCR; TCRdb holds only in-frame clones, not every one. The D gene and trimming were derived from the DNA, and the V and J assignments and clone size from that table. The profile shows about 240,000 clones, around 90% of them singletons. This chain links TRBV7-8 with TRBJ2-7; possible D gene TRBD2, 5 bases. Material for sequencing was peripheral blood. This TCR was sampled from a man between 60 and 70 years old who had recovered from COVID-19. Here the CDR3 DNA reads TGTGCCAGCAGCTTAGTTCCGGGATACGAGCAGTACGTC. Protein sequence: CASSLVPGYEQYV.